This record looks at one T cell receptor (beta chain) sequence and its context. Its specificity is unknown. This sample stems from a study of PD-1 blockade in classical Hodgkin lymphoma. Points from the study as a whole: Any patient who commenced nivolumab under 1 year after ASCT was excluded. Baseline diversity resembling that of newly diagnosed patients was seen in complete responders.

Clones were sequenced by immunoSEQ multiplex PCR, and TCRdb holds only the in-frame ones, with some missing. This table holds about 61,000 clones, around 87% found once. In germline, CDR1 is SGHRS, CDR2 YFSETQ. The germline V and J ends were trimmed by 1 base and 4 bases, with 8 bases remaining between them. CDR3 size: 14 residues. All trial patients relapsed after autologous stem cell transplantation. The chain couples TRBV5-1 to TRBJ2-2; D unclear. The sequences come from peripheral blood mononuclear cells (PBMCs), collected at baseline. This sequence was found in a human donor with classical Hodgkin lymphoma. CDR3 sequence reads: CASSLSAFTGELFF. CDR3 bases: TGCGCCAGCAGCTTGTCAGCGTTCACCGGGGAGCTGTTTTTT.